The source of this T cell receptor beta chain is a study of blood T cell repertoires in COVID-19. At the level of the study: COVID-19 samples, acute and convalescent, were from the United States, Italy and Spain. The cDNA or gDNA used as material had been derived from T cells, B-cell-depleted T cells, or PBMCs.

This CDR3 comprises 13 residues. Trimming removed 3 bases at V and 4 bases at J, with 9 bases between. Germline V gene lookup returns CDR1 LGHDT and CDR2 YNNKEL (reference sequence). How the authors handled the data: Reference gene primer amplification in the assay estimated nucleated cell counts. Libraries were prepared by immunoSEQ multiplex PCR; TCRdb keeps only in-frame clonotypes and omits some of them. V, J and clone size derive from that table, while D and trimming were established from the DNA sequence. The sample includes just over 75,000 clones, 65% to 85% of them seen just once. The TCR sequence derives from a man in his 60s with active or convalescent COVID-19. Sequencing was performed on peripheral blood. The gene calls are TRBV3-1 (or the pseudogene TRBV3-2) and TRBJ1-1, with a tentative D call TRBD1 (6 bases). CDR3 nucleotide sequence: TGTGCCAGCAGCCAGATGACAGGCACTGAAGCTTTCTTT. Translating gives CASSQMTGTEAFF.